A single TCR beta chain is shown here with its context. PCR was performed using 60 Vbeta and 13 Jbeta primers. Libraries were prepared by immunoSEQ multiplex PCR; TCRdb keeps only in-frame clonotypes and omits some of them. Seen here are 83,000 or so clones, around 74% observed once, and the top ten hold over 9%. These data originate in a study of cytomegalovirus exposure and HLA in healthy donors. Looked up from germline, CDR1 is SGHTS and CDR2 is YDEGEE. With 0 bases removed from V and 11 bases from J, the gap between germline ends came to 11 bases. The CDR3 has 12 amino acids. The source is a man aged 25 to 40 in good health and CMV-seropositive. The chain links TRBV5-8 to TRBJ1-1, with D unresolved. The specimen was PBMCs. This chain's CDR3 is CASSLVGGRAFF. CDR3 nucleotides: TGTGCCAGCAGCTTGGTCGGTGGGAGGGCTTTCTTT.